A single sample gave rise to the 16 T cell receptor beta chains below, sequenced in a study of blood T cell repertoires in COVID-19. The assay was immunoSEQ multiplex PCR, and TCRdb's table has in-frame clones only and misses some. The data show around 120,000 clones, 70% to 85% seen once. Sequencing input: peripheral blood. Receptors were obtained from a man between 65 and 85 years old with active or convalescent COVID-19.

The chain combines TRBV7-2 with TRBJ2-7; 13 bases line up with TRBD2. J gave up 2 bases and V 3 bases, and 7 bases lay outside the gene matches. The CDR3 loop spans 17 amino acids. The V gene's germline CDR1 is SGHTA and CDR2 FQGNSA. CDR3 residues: CASSFRLAGGPTYEQYF. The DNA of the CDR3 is TGTGCCAGCAGCTTTAGACTAGCGGGGGGACCAACCTACGAGCAGTACTTC.

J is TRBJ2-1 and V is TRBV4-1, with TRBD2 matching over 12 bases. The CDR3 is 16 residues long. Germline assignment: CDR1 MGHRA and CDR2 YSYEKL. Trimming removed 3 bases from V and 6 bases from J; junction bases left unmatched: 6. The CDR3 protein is CASSHPTSGSGNEQFF. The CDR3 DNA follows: TGCGCCAGCAGCCACCCGACTAGCGGGAGTGGCAATGAGCAGTTCTTC.

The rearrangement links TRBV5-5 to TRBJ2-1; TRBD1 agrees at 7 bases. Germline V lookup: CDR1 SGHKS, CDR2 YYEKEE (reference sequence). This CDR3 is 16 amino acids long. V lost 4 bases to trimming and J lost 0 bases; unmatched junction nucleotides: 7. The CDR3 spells CASSKRDSFSYNEQFF. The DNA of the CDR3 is TGTGCCAGCAGCAAAAGGGACAGCTTCTCCTACAATGAGCAGTTCTTC. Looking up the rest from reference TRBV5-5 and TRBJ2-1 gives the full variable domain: DAGVTQSPTHLIKTRGQQVTLRCSPISGHKSVSWYQQVLGQGPQFIFQYYEKEERGRGNFPDRFSARQFPNYSSELNVNALLLGDSALYLCASSKRDSFSYNEQFFGPGTRLTVL.

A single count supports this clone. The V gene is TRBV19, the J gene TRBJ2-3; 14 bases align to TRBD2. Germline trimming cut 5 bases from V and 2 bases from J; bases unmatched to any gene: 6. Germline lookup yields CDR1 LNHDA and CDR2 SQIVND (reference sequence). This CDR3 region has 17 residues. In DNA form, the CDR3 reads TGTGCCAGTAGTGCCCCGGGACTAGCGGGAGACACAGATACGCAGTATTTT. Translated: CASSAPGLAGDTDTQYF.

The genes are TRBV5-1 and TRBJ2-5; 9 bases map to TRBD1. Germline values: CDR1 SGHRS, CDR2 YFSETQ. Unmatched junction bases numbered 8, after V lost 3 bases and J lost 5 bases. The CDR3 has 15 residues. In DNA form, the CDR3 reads TGCGCCAGCAGCTCGCTACAGGGGGCAGGGGAGACCCAGTACTTC. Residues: CASSSLQGAGETQYF.

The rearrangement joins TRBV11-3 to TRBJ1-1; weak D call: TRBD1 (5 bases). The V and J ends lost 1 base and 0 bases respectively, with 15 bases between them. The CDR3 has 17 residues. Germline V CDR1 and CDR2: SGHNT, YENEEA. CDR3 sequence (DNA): TGTGCCAGCAGCTTAGGCGGGGCAGGAGATATGAACACTGAAGCTTTCTTT. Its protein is CASSLGGAGDMNTEAFF.

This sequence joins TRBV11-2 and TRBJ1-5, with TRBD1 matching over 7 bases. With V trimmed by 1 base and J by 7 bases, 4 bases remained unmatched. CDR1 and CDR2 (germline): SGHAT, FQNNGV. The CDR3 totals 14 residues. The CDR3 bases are TGTGCCAGCAGCTTAGGTCAGGGGGACCAGCCCCAGCATTTT. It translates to CASSLGQGDQPQHF.

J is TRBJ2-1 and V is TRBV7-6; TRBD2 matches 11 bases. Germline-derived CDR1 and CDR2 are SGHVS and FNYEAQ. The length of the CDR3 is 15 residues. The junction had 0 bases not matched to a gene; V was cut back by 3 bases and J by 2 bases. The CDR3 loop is CASSLGLAAYNEQFF. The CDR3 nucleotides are TGTGCCAGCAGCTTGGGACTAGCGGCCTACAATGAGCAGTTCTTC.

The CDR3: CASSPTSGYGYTF. The DNA of the CDR3 is TGTGCCAGCAGCCCCACCTCGGGCTATGGCTACACCTTC. The V gene is TRBV7-8, the J gene TRBJ1-2; D is undetermined. This CDR3 comprises 13 residues. V shed 5 bases and J shed 4 bases, with 11 bases lying between them. CDR1 and CDR2 (germline): SGHVS, FQNEAQ.

This chain's CDR3 is CASKPGTGHNSPLHF. The CDR3 nucleotides are TGCGCCAGCAAACCCGGGACAGGGCATAATTCACCCCTCCACTTT. The chain recombines TRBV5-1 with TRBJ1-6; 9 bases are shared with TRBD1. The V gene end was trimmed by 6 bases and the J gene end by 5 bases; junction bases not matched to a gene: 6. Germline CDR1 is SGHRS and CDR2 is YFSETQ. The CDR3 sequence is 15 residues long.

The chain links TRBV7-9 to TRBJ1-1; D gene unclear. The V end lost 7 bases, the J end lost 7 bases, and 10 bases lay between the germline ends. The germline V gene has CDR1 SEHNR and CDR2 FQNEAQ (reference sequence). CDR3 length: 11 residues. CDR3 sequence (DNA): TGTGCCAGCAACCGCTATGTTGAAGCTTTCTTT. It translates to CASNRYVEAFF.

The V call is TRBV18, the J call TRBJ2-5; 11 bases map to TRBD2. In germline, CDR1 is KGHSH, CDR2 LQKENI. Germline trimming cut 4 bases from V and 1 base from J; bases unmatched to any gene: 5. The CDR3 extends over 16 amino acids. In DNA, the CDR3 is TGTGCCAGCTCACTATGGACTAGCGGGCTCCAAGAGACCCAGTACTTC. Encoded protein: CASSLWTSGLQETQYF.

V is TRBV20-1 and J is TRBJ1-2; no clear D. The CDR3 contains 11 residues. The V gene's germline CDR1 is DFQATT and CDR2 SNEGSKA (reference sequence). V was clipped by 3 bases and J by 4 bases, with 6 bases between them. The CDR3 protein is CSARRPYGYTF. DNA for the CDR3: TGCAGTGCTAGGCGCCCCTATGGCTACACCTTC.

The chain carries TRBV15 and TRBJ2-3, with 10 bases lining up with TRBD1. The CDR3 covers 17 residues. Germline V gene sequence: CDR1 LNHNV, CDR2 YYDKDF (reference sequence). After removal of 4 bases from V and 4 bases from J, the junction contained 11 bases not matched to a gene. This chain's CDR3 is CATSKPSGTGDADTQYF. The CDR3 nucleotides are TGTGCCACCAGCAAACCTTCCGGGACAGGGGACGCAGATACGCAGTATTTT.

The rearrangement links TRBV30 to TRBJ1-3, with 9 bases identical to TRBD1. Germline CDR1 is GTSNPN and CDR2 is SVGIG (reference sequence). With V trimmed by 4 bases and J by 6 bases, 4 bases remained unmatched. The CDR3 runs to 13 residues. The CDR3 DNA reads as TGTGCCTGGACCGTACAGGGGGCAAACACCATATATTTT. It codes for CAWTVQGANTIYF.

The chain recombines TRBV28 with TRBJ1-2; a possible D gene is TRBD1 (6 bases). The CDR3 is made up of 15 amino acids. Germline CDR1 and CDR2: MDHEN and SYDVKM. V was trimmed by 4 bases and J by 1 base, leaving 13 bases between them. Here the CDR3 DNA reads TGTGCCAGCAGTTCCCACGACAGGATTAACTATGGCTACACCTTC. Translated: CASSSHDRINYGYTF.